This entry describes one TCR beta chain. This clone was seen only a few times. The antigen it recognizes is unknown. Per-base qualities were not stored, and no clone one base away is much larger. The cohort comprised 710 or so healthy bone marrow donors. At the time of sampling, every cohort member was nominally healthy, though immune exposures that went unrecorded were likely present. The donor was CMV seronegative and belonged to the group of 320 or so seronegative cohort members. Each donor provided a peripheral blood sample, and peripheral blood mononuclear cells were used for TCR beta sequencing. The Qiagen DNeasy Blood Extraction Kit was used to extract genomic DNA from the blood cell samples. The germline ends are 9 bases apart after V is trimmed by 6 bases and J by 0 bases. The CDR3 measures 14 amino acids from cysteine to phenylalanine. Only the CDR3 part of the read is kept: 42 bases, read in frame from the first base. The germline V gene sets CDR1 to ENHRY and CDR2 to SYGVKD.

The method behind the library was the immunoSEQ multiplex PCR assay. For the multiplex PCR, a mixture combining 60 forward primers for TCR Vbeta segments and 13 reverse primers for TCR Jbeta segments was used. A multiplex PCR assay on genomic DNA amplified the CDR3 region of rearranged TCR beta genes. On the Illumina HiSeq System, the amplified TCR beta libraries were sequenced as 87-base-pair reads. The authors' pipeline ran thus. Across the 600 to 700 repertoires, a later analysis counted 80 million or so unique TCR beta chains, approximately 10 million of which were shared by at least two donors. To remove PCR and sequencing errors, raw reads were error-corrected and collapsed into unique sequences using a nearest-neighbor algorithm that merged closely related sequences. To assign V, D and J gene segments, CDR3 sequences were aligned to IMGT reference sequences. For a sequence to be retained, at least a six-nucleotide match to both a V gene segment and a J gene segment was required. Rearrangements were called productive when the CDR3 lacked stop codons and stayed in frame with V and J; all others were non-productive. Following IMGT convention, CDR3 was defined as the stretch from the second conserved V-encoded cysteine to the conserved J-encoded phenylalanine. The earlier analysis of about 560 of the donors excluded any sequence lacking an unambiguous match to a single V gene segment. An earlier analysis of several hundred of the donors called V segments functional above 56.7% productive rearrangements and segregating when the between-donor standard deviation exceeded 5%. A statistical classification framework was developed to diagnose cytomegalovirus status using the catalog of TCR beta chain sequences. In a later analysis, TCR nucleotide sequences were compared against IMGT/GENE-DB human TR gene sequences so that V and J genes could be assigned. In a later analysis, CDR3 sequences and most-parsimonious VDJ recombination scenarios were assigned using the TCRdist pipeline. In a later analysis, every TCR beta chain was defined by the combination of its CDR3 amino acid sequence and its V-gene family, and reads without a unique V-gene family were dropped. To address suspected cross-contamination and a sequencing artifact, a later analysis removed over 500 highly shared, low-generation-probability nucleotide sequences. For each public chain, a later analysis derived a clonal expansion index from normalized ranks of inferred template counts within each repertoire. In a later analysis, generation probabilities were computed using a VDJ recombination model fitted to out-of-frame rearrangements, and the results were checked against IGoR. A later analysis scored TCR-TCR, TCR-HLA and TCR-CMV co-occurrence with hypergeometric tests, applying a repertoire-size bias correction to TCR pairs. To estimate false discovery rates, a later analysis permuted the HLA or CMV assignments 20 times. In a later analysis, co-occurring TCRs were grouped using DBSCAN, and TCRdist sequence similarity was added for clustering within HLA-allele-positive subsets. For co-occurrence clustering, repertoires with fewer than 30,000 or more than 120,000 public chains were excluded, along with four or five repertoires with anomalous nucleotide sharing. TCRdb took this table from immuneACCESS and kept in-frame rearrangements with V and J called. Such tables lack part of the clones; where checked against another copy, unresolved V genes explain under half of the gap, and the rest is unexplained. The D gene and trimming were derived from the DNA, and the V and J assignments and clone size from that table. The sample includes about 160,000 clones, with roughly 80% observed a single time. Around 4.6% of the sample belongs to the ten largest clones.

This record belongs to a study of cytomegalovirus exposure and HLA in healthy donors (dated by TCRdb to about 2017). For the study in its entirety: An earlier analysis of approximately 600 of the donors reported roughly 270 Gb of sequence data and some 120 million unique TCR beta sequences from about 180 million T cells. A later genetic analysis used genome-wide SNP genotypes for about 60% of the 666 donors, treating that subset as a discovery cohort. The number of typed donors differed by locus: about 629-630 for A, B, C, DRB1 and DQB1; about 520 for DQA1; about 600 for DPA1; and about 450 for DPB1. HLA typing covered class I and class II loci at four-digit resolution. Besides the first cohort of 500 to 700 subjects, a separate validation cohort made up of roughly 120 different subjects was used. Approximately 330 gigabases of sequencing data and around 85 million unique TCR sequences made up an early release that covered approximately 650 HLA-typed donors. A later analysis re-examined previously published TCR beta repertoires from 610 or so donors and added high-resolution HLA genotyping to investigate patterns of TCR occurrence. The T cell repertoires of under 750 subjects were profiled by immunosequencing and related to cytomegalovirus serostatus. On average, roughly 250,000 unique TCR beta nucleotide sequences were sequenced per donor among a few hundred genotyped donors of the cohort, with 15% to 20% of those sequences being non-productive. Donor age, sex, ethnicity and CMV serostatus were compiled together with the repertoire data. A few DR-DQ haplotypes were treated as single units for association and clustering because of strong linkage in the cohort. The study aimed to test whether signatures of past pathogen exposure could be identified by cataloging public T cell receptors. All discovery cohort repertoires had been generated on a single sequencing platform. Rather than drawing on any new phenotypic data, the later analysis identified candidate immune exposures from TCR beta sequences and the way those sequences occurred across donors. Of the 350 to 400 genotyped donors, approximately 83% fell in the genetic ancestry cluster associated with self-reported Caucasian donors. The study combined high-throughput TCR immunosequencing, statistical association of individual TCRs with disease status, and machine learning to predict cytomegalovirus infection status. To decide whether each TCR beta V gene segment behaved as functional or pseudogenic, an earlier analysis of fewer than 750 of the donors relied on high-throughput TCR beta sequencing.

The study at large found these results: Some IMGT-functional V segments, including TRBV6-2 and TRBV6-3, could not be told apart with the 87-base-pair reads, so those segments were excluded. Because some donors lacked HLA typing at each locus, the association tests relied only on the typed subset. When HLA alleles, especially DR and DQ, strongly co-occurred, TCR associations were difficult to assign to individual alleles. A further reported finding was that TCR beta sequences accurately predicted the HLA-A and HLA-B alleles for most subjects in the first cohort. An earlier analysis of approximately 500 of the donors showed that most TCR beta V segments appeared in productive rearrangements either about 87% or about 30% of the time, which broadly matched IMGT annotations. According to a later genetic analysis, donors in an Asian-associated ancestry cluster had fewer N-insertions in productive TCRs than the approximately 630-donor mean. A later analysis found that TCR association rates varied across HLA loci, with DRB1 alleles showing the most associated TCRs and HLA-C alleles the fewest. A few of the identified cytomegalovirus-associated TCR beta chains were confirmed in vitro to be specific for cytomegalovirus antigens. In a later analysis, most CMV-associated TCR beta chains were found to appear HLA-restricted, with HLA associations seemingly driven largely by CMV exposure. The classifier was reported to diagnose cytomegalovirus status with high specificity and sensitivity in both the original and validation cohorts. A later analysis found that HLA-associated TCR beta chains were more clonally expanded and had lower generation probabilities than equally common non-associated chains. In the study, approximately 160 TCR beta chains were listed as associated with cytomegalovirus. While some public TCRs were present in many individuals, most TCR sequences turned up only very rarely across donors. Presence/absence analyses assumed roughly uniform sequencing depth across donors, an assumption that may not hold. Only TCR beta chains were sequenced in this cohort, and the absence of alpha or paired-chain data limited detectable features. At a false discovery rate of 0.05, a later analysis linked approximately 18,000 TCR beta sequences to specific HLA alleles. The only immune exposure information available for the cohort was CMV serostatus. According to a later analysis, parvovirus B19, influenza, CMV and Epstein-Barr virus appeared linked to several top co-occurrence clusters. Correlated functional status among segregating V segments might reflect linkage disequilibrium, but an unknown experimental factor could not be ruled out. The earlier analysis of 587 of the donors excluded approximately 15 rarely observed V segments, including chromosome 9 orphons, because counts were too low. A cluster of highly shared sequence variants was judged likely to represent a technical artifact of the sequencing pipeline. According to the authors, the approach could potentially be generalized to other disease states and immunological phenotypes. An association between a missense DCLRE1C variant and V-gene and J-gene trimming of TCR beta chains was found in a later genetic analysis and replicated in an independent cohort.

The chain was built from TRBV10-3 and TRBJ2-4; the D gene is perhaps TRBD2, from 5 matching bases. This clonotype was sampled from a male donor in good health and CMV-seronegative. Sequencing was carried out using PBMCs. The DNA sequence follows: TGTGCCATCAGCGGAGGAATAGCCAAAAACATTCAGTACTTC. Translation gives CAISGGIAKNIQYF.